This TCR beta chain originates from a study of glioma-infiltrating T cells. Overall study findings and caveats: Tissue-blood divergence was below expectation in non-neoplastic patients, above in gliomas. Very few CDR3 sequences were shared between tissue and blood.

There are 16 residues in the CDR3. V was pared by 5 bases and J by 2 bases, with 11 bases of the junction left unmatched. Per the germline V gene, CDR1 is SEHNR and CDR2 is FQNEAQ (reference sequence). This clonotype was seen at least ten times. Its cognate antigen is unknown. Amplification of TCR alpha and beta CDR3 regions from RNA used iRepertoire nested multiplex PCR. Tissue mRNA or PBMC total RNA, roughly 90-450 ng, went into one-step reverse transcription and amplification. TCRdb processed the multiplex PCR reads anew with MiXCR; each CDR3 protein has one entry. This table holds roughly 190,000 distinct CDR3 sequences, approximately 30% found once.

This sequence originates from a human donor with low-grade glioma or glioblastoma, undergoing nonglioma brain surgery, or in good health (not recorded which). The source material was glioma tissue, nonneoplastic brain tissue, or PBMCs (not recorded which). This chain joins TRBV7-9 and TRBJ2-5; 7 bases agree with TRBD1. CDR3: CASSPAGGVGQETQYF. The CDR3 DNA reads TGTGCCAGCAGCCCAGCAGGGGGTGTCGGGCAAGAGACCCAGTACTTC.